The clone carrying this T cell receptor (beta chain) was seen many times. Its target is unknown. The junction had 11 bases not matched to a gene; V was cut back by 4 bases and J by 4 bases. CDR3 size: 16 residues. The data stem from a study of early T cells in non-severe SARS-CoV-2 infection. On the study more broadly: Chains were unpaired, as sequencing was done on bulk RNA from unsorted whole blood. Study-wide points: Lookups in VDJdb leaned toward anti-spike CD8 responses and missed private and CD4 specificities.

Unique molecular identifiers were attached to individual cDNA molecules. One entry per CDR3 protein, called by TCRdb with MiXCR from the 5' RACE reads. The sample carries around 63,000 distinct CDR3 sequences, roughly 13% recorded once. Sequencing used whole blood. J is TRBJ1-2 and V is TRBV12-3 or TRBV12-4; 8 bases line up with TRBD1. This receptor was identified in an adult who was a healthcare worker with PCR-confirmed SARS-CoV-2 infection or an uninfected control (not recorded which). The CDR3 spells CASSSDRGGTFYGYTF. CDR3 nucleotides: TGTGCCAGCAGTTCCGACAGGGGCGGTACGTTCTATGGCTACACCTTC.